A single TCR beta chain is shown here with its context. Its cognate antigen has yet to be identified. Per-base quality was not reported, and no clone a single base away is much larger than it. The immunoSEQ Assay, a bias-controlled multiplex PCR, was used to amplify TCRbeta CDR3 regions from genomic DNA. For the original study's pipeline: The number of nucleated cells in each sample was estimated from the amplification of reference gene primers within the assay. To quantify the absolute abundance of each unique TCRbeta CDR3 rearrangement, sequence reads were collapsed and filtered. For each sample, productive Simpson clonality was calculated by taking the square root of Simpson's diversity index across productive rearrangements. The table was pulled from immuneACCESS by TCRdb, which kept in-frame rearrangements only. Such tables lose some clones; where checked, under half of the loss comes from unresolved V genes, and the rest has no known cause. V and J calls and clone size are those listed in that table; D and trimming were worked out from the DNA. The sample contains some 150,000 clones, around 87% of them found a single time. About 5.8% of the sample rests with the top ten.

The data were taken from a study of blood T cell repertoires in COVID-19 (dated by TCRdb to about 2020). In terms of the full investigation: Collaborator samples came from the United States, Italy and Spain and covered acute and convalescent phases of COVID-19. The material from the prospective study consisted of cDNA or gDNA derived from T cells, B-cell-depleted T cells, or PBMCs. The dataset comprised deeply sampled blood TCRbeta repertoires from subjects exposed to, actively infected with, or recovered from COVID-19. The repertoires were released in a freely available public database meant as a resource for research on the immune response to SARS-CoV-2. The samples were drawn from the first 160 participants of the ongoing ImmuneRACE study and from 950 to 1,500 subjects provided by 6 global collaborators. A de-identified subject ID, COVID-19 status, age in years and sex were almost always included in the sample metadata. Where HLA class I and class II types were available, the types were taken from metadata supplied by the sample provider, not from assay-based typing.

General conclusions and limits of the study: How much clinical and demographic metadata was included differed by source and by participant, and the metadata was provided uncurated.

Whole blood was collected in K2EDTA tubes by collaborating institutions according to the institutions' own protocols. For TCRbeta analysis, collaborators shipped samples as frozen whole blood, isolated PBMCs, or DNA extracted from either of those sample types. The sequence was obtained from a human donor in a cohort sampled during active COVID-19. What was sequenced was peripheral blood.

The nucleotides read TGTGCCAGCAGGTTAAGGGGTTGGCAAGAGACCCAGTACTTC. Translation gives CASRLRGWQETQYF. The rearrangement joined TRBV7-2 to TRBJ2-5, with TRBD1 perhaps the D gene, on 5 matching bases. From cysteine to phenylalanine, the CDR3 is 14 amino acids long. The only DNA kept is the CDR3, 42 bases in frame from the first base. Trimming takes 6 bases from V and 2 bases from J, and the germline ends sit 13 bases apart. For CDR1 and CDR2, the germline V gene lists SGHTA and FQGNSA.